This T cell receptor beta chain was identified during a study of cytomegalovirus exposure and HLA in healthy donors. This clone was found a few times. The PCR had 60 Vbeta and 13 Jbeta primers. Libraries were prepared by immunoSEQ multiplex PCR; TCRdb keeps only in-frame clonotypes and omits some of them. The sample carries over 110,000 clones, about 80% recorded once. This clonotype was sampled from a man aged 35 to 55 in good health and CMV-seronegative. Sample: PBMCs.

The CDR3 loop reads CASSYSLAGGQGEQFF. DNA for the CDR3: TGTGCCAGCAGTTACTCCCTAGCGGGGGGGCAGGGTGAGCAGTTCTTC. The J gene is TRBJ2-1, the V gene TRBV6-5; TRBD2 matches 12 bases. CDR1 is MNHEY, CDR2 SVGAGI, per germline. Trimming cost V 0 bases and J 9 bases; bases outside gene matches: 6. The CDR3 spans 16 residues.